The 18 T cell receptor beta chains given below trace back to one sample, sequenced in a study of T cell repertoires in cytomegalovirus infection. TCRdb analysed the reads with MiXCR anew, one entry per CDR3 protein. The profile shows more than 150,000 distinct CDR3 sequences, 23% of them singletons. The sequencing sample was made of PBMCs. Receptor source: a human donor in good health (CMV status not recorded). Some clones in this sample may be carry-over from other donors' samples.

The chain uses TRBV11-1 and TRBJ2-7; 12 bases are shared with TRBD2. The CDR3 runs to 16 residues. Germline loops: CDR1 SGHAT, CDR2 FQDESV (reference sequence). Germline trimming cut 5 bases from V and 3 bases from J; bases unmatched to any gene: 8. CDR3 loop: CASSELTSGRFYEQYF. CDR3 in DNA: TGTGCCAGCAGCGAATTGACTAGCGGGAGATTCTACGAGCAGTACTTC.

This clonotype was observed once. V and J are TRBV5-6 and TRBJ2-1; TRBD1 matches 7 bases. Germline V lookup: CDR1 SGHDT, CDR2 YYEEEE. Trimming cost V 2 bases and J 7 bases; bases outside gene matches: 9. The CDR3 is made up of 15 amino acids. As DNA, the CDR3 is TGTGCCAGCAGCTTTTGGGACAGTAAGATTAATGAGCAGTTCTTC. Its translation is CASSFWDSKINEQFF.

About this clonotype: A single base separates this from a much larger clone, so it may be a read error. CDR3 region: CASRTSYEQYF. DNA of the CDR3: TGTGCCAGCAGGACCTCCTACGAGCAGTACTTC. The V call is TRBV28, the J call TRBJ2-7; D remains unclear. CDR1 is MDHEN and CDR2 is SYDVKM in the germline V gene. The CDR3 contains 11 residues. V was clipped by 6 bases and J by 0 bases, with 3 bases between them.

This clonotype was found many times. V and J are TRBV27 and TRBJ1-3; 8 bases are shared with TRBD1. The CDR3 contains 15 residues. The V segment lost 3 bases and the J segment 0 bases; nucleotides outside the gene matches: 1. Germline-derived CDR1 and CDR2 are MNHEY and SMNVEV (reference sequence). The CDR3 coding sequence is TGTGCCAGCAGTTTGACAGGGGACTCTGGAAACACCATATATTTT. Its protein is CASSLTGDSGNTIYF.

This clonotype was counted only a few times. The CDR3 DNA reads TGTGCCAGCAGTTTCATCAGCAGGGGGGGTCACAATGAGCAGTTCTTC. Translated: CASSFISRGGHNEQFF. The V gene is TRBV28, the J gene TRBJ2-1, with D perhaps matching TRBD1 or TRBD2 (7 bases each). V dropped 3 bases and J dropped 5 bases, with 17 bases sitting between them. Germline V gene lookup returns CDR1 MDHEN and CDR2 SYDVKM. The CDR3 contains 16 residues.

The rearrangement links TRBV7-9 to TRBJ1-2; no reliable D call. In germline, CDR1 is SEHNR, CDR2 FQNEAQ (reference sequence). The CDR3 loop spans 13 amino acids. Trimming removed 4 bases from V and 7 bases from J, with 13 bases in between. CDR3 nucleotides: TGTGCCAGCAGCTCGTACGAGGGCCTTGGCTACACCTTC. Translated: CASSSYEGLGYTF. The entire variable domain, with the rest obtained from reference TRBV7-9 and TRBJ1-2, is as follows: DTGVSQNPRHKITKRGQNVTFRCDPISEHNRLYWYRQTLGQGPEFLTYFQNEAQLEKSRLLSDRFSAERPKGSFSTLEIQRTEQGDSAMYLCASSSYEGLGYTFGSGTRLTVV.

V and J are TRBV28 and TRBJ1-2; 7 nucleotides line up with TRBD1. The CDR3 runs to 15 residues. V trimming: 3 bases; J trimming: 3 bases; junction bases outside the gene matches: 7. The V gene's germline CDR1 is MDHEN and CDR2 SYDVKM. This CDR3 is CASSLVDGTDYGYTF. The DNA of the CDR3 is TGTGCCAGCAGTTTGGTAGACGGGACAGACTATGGCTACACCTTC.

This clonotype was counted at least ten times. The V gene is TRBV7-2, the J gene TRBJ2-1; D might be TRBD1 (5 bases). CDR1 and CDR2 (germline): SGHTA, FQGNSA. V lost 4 bases to trimming and J lost 6 bases, with 7 bases between them. The CDR3 length is 12 residues. The CDR3 DNA sequence: TGTGCCAGCAGCTCCCAGGGCAATGAGCAGTTCTTC. Amino acids: CASSSQGNEQFF.

The table lists this clonotype with many counts. The genes are TRBV7-2 and TRBJ2-3; 14 bases fit TRBD2. The CDR3 totals 17 residues. Per germline, CDR1 SGHTA and CDR2 FQGNSA. With 3 bases clipped from V and 3 bases from J, the junction kept 5 bases outside the gene matches. In DNA, the CDR3 is TGTGCCAGCAGCTTGGGACTAGCGGGAGTACGGACAGATACGCAGTATTTT. It yields the protein CASSLGLAGVRTDTQYF.

This clonotype was detected many times. The chain recombines TRBV12-3 or TRBV12-4 with TRBJ2-2; D is perhaps TRBD1 (5 bases). V dropped 3 bases and J dropped 6 bases, with 8 bases sitting between them. This CDR3 region has 13 residues. The CDR3 sequence: CASSFSGPGELFF. CDR3 bases: TGTGCCAGCAGTTTCTCAGGGCCCGGGGAGCTGTTTTTT.

A few counts support this clonotype. The chain is built from TRBV28 and TRBJ2-3; D is perhaps TRBD1 or TRBD2 (5 bases each). The V gene's germline CDR1 is MDHEN and CDR2 SYDVKM. CDR3 length: 15 amino acids. V was pared by 3 bases and J by 9 bases, with 19 bases between. The DNA of the CDR3 is TGTGCCAGCAGTTTCGGGGACGTAACTAAATTGACGCAGTATTTT. Its protein is CASSFGDVTKLTQYF.

This clonotype was seen more than once but under ten times. This chain links TRBV7-6 with TRBJ2-5; no clear D gene. Deletions cut 1 base from V and 6 bases from J, with 6 bases between. CDR3 length equals 12 residues. In germline, CDR1 is SGHVS, CDR2 FNYEAQ. The CDR3 coding sequence is TGTGCCAGCAGCTTAGAGTCTCAGACCCAGTACTTC. This codes for CASSLESQTQYF.

The rearrangement joins TRBV6-2 or TRBV6-3 to TRBJ2-2, with D possibly being TRBD2 (6 bases). The germline V gene encodes CDR1 MNHEY and CDR2 SVGEGT. Trimming pared 0 bases from V and 6 bases from J, leaving 14 bases between. This CDR3 comprises 16 residues. CDR3 nucleotide sequence: TGTGCCAGCAGTTACTCGCTGACTAGGTGGGCCGGGGAGCTGTTTTTT. Encoded protein: CASSYSLTRWAGELFF.

This clonotype was observed a few times. V is TRBV6-5 and J is TRBJ2-2, with 7 bases fitting TRBD2. This CDR3 has 17 residues. The J segment lost 0 bases and the V segment lost 2 bases, leaving 6 bases of the junction unmatched. CDR1 is MNHEY, CDR2 SVGAGI, per germline. Here the CDR3 reads CASSYDRLAANTGELFF. CDR3 nucleotide sequence: TGTGCCAGCAGTTACGATAGACTAGCTGCGAACACCGGGGAGCTGTTTTTT.

This clonotype was counted a few times. The chain joins TRBV28 to TRBJ2-1, with D possibly being TRBD1 (5 bases). Germline CDR1 reads MDHEN; CDR2 reads SYDVKM. The CDR3 extends over 13 amino acids. V shed 3 bases and J shed 4 bases, with 7 bases lying between them. The CDR3 loop reads CASSFPGYNEQFF. The CDR3 DNA sequence: TGTGCCAGCAGTTTCCCAGGGTACAATGAGCAGTTCTTC.

In this sample, this clonotype turned up a few times. This chain joins TRBV10-3 and TRBJ1-2; D is unresolved. Deletions cut 2 bases from V and 1 base from J, with 8 bases between. The length of the CDR3 is 14 residues. Germline V gene data show CDR1 as ENHRY and CDR2 as SYGVKD. CDR3 sequence: CAISEPGVNYGYTF. CDR3 sequence (DNA): TGTGCCATCAGTGAGCCAGGCGTTAACTATGGCTACACCTTC.

The V gene is TRBV28, the J gene TRBJ1-2, with 7 bases aligning to TRBD1. The CDR3 is made up of 14 amino acids. The V gene's germline CDR1 is MDHEN and CDR2 SYDVKM. Germline trimming cut 4 bases from V and 6 bases from J; bases unmatched to any gene: 8. The CDR3 sequence: CASSSGGQVHGYTF. CDR3 nucleotides: TGTGCCAGCAGTTCCGGCGGACAGGTTCATGGCTACACCTTC.

This clonotype appeared a few times. This chain links TRBV28 with TRBJ2-7; D perhaps matches TRBD1 (7 bases). V lost 5 bases, J lost 2 bases, and 25 bases lay in between. This CDR3 is 18 amino acids long. In germline, CDR1 is MDHEN, CDR2 SYDVKM. The CDR3 DNA reads TGTGCCAGCAGTCTCTCCCCGCCAGACAGGGAGGAGACCTACGAGCAGTACTTC. It specifies CASSLSPPDREETYEQYF.